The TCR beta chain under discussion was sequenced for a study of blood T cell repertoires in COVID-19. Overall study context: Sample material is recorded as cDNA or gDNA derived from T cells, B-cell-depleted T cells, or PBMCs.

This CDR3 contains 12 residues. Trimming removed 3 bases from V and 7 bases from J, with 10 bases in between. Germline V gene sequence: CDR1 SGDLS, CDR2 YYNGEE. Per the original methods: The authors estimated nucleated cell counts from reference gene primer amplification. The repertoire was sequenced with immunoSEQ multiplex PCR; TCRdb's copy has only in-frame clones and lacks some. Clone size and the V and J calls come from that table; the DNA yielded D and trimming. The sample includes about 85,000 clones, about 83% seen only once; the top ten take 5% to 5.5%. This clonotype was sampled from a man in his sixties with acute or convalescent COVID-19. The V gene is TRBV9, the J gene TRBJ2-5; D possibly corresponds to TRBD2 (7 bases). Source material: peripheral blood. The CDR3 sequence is CASSEGGVTQYF. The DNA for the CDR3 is TGTGCCAGCAGCGAAGGGGGGGTGACCCAGTACTTC.